A selection of T cell receptor beta chains follows, all from one sample in a study of T cell repertoires in breast cancer. One entry per CDR3 protein results from TCRdb running MiXCR on the emulsion pairing reads. The repertoire holds approximately 40,000 distinct CDR3 sequences, with less than 55% as singletons. Sequencing was carried out using CD8+ T cells. The receptors originated from a pool of human donors with breast cancer or a healthy control (not recorded which). CDR3s include the opening cysteine and the closing phenylalanine or tryptophan. Fields, in order: CDR3 length, V gene, D gene, clone size, J gene, CDR3 protein, CDR3 DNA. The D gene is left open where the match is weak. For some rows the clone size is stated as once, few or many, or as a class when expanded; others skip it.

>16|TRBV4-1|TRBD2|.|TRBJ2-4
CASSQVGREAKNIQYF
TGCGCCAGCAGCCAAGTCGGGAGGGAGGCCAAAAACATTCAGTACTTC
>13|TRBV10-3|.|.|TRBJ2-7
CAIRGTGWDEQYF
TGTGCCATCAGAGGCACTGGCTGGGACGAGCAGTACTTC
>15|TRBV7-2|.|few|TRBJ2-1
CASSPRLYSYNEQFF
TGTGCCAGCAGCCCCCGACTCTACTCCTACAATGAGCAGTTCTTC
>14|TRBV20-1|TRBD2|.|TRBJ2-1
CSAVPSGGVNKQFF
TGCAGTGCTGTCCCTAGCGGGGGAGTCAATAAGCAGTTCTTC
>12|TRBV6-1|.|many|TRBJ1-1
CAGPGRDTEAFF
TGTGCCGGGCCCGGGAGGGACACTGAAGCTTTCTTT
>15|TRBV7-6|.|.|TRBJ1-4
CASSARGPTNEKLFF
TGTGCCAGCAGCGCTCGGGGTCCGACTAATGAAAAACTGTTTTTT
>16|TRBV27|TRBD1|.|TRBJ1-2
CASSFTGQVLRGGCTF
TGTGCCAGCAGTTTTACTGGACAGGTCTTGCGGGGGGGCTGCACCTTC
>14|TRBV20-1|.|.|TRBJ2-3
CSANPTSGTDTQYF
TGCAGTGCTAATCCTACCTCGGGCACAGATACGCAGTATTTT
>16|TRBV20-1|TRBD1|.|TRBJ2-2
CSARDEQGGDTRELFF
TGCAGTGCTAGAGATGAACAGGGGGGAGACACCAGGGAGCTGTTTTTT
>12|TRBV3-1|.|.|TRBJ2-1
CASGERLAVQFF
TGTGCCAGCGGGGAGCGTCTGGCGGTGCAGTTCTTC
>19|TRBV6-1|.|.|TRBJ2-1
CASSERGRGLYLSYNEQFF
TGTGCCAGCAGTGAACGAGGGCGGGGTCTCTATCTATCCTACAATGAGCAGTTCTTC
>14|TRBV4-1|.|.|TRBJ2-3
CASSQPGLSDTQYF
TGCGCCAGCAGCCAGCCGGGACTTTCAGATACGCAGTATTTT
>14|TRBV12-3/TRBV12-4|.|.|TRBJ2-7
CASSLKASYYEQYF
TGTGCCAGCAGTTTAAAAGCTAGTTACTACGAGCAGTACTTC
>15|TRBV4-2|TRBD1|.|TRBJ1-4
CASSQQTGGSEKLFF
TGTGCCAGCAGCCAACAGACAGGGGGGAGTGAAAAACTGTTTTTT
>14|TRBV5-1|TRBD2|.|TRBJ2-7
CASRTSGSANEQYF
TGCGCCAGCCGGACTAGCGGGAGCGCCAACGAGCAGTACTTC
>14|TRBV27|TRBD1|few|TRBJ1-1
CASFVQGEGTEAFF
TGTGCCAGTTTCGTACAGGGGGAAGGCACTGAAGCTTTCTTT
>14|TRBV20-1|TRBD2|once|TRBJ2-7
CGAKWALAGGEQYF
TGCGGTGCTAAGTGGGCACTAGCGGGAGGCGAGCAGTACTTC
>14|TRBV4-1|.|.|TRBJ2-7
CASSQEASLLEQYF
TGCGCCAGCAGCCAGGAGGCTAGTCTTCTTGAGCAGTACTTC
>15|TRBV19|.|.|TRBJ2-1
CASSIGVSSYNEQFF
TGTGCCAGTAGTATTGGGGTTAGCTCCTACAATGAGCAGTTCTTC
>16|TRBV27|TRBD2|few|TRBJ2-1
CASSLYLAGVDDEQFF
TGTGCCAGCAGTTTATATCTAGCGGGAGTTGACGATGAGCAGTTCTTC
>13|TRBV28|TRBD1|many|TRBJ2-2
CASKQGGYGELFF
TGTGCCAGCAAACAGGGGGGTTACGGGGAGCTGTTTTTT
>13|TRBV6-4|TRBD1|.|TRBJ1-1
CASSATGDSEAFF
TGTGCCAGCAGTGCTACAGGGGACTCTGAAGCTTTCTTT
>12|TRBV29-1|.|few|TRBJ1-2
CSVEGGGYGYTF
TGCAGCGTTGAGGGGGGCGGGTATGGCTACACCTTC
>11|TRBV5-1|.|.|TRBJ2-5
CASTVQETQYF
TGCGCCAGCACGGTTCAAGAGACCCAGTACTTC
>13|TRBV7-2|.|.|TRBJ2-3
CASSLGKWDTQYF
TGTGCCAGCAGCTTAGGGAAATGGGATACGCAGTATTTT
>15|TRBV11-1|TRBD1|.|TRBJ1-4
CASSLAPDRAEKLFF
TGTGCCAGCAGCTTAGCCCCTGACAGGGCTGAAAAACTGTTTTTT
>15|TRBV11-2|TRBD2|few|TRBJ2-3
CASSDPASGTDTQYF
TGTGCCAGCAGCGACCCTGCTAGCGGGACAGATACGCAGTATTTT
>14|TRBV2|.|few|TRBJ1-4
CASSVSRDIVKLFF
TGTGCCAGCAGTGTGTCCAGGGATATAGTCAAACTGTTTTTT
>13|TRBV14|.|large|TRBJ1-1
CASSQAGSPEAFF
TGTGCCAGCAGCCAAGCAGGCAGCCCTGAAGCTTTCTTT
>11|TRBV6-1|.|medium-sized|TRBJ1-1
CASSADTEAFF
TGTGCCAGCAGTGCGGACACTGAAGCTTTCTTT
>13|TRBV29-1|TRBD2|.|TRBJ2-7
CSVAGGAVYEQYF
TGCAGCGTTGCGGGGGGTGCGGTCTACGAGCAGTACTTC
>14|TRBV27|TRBD1|many|TRBJ2-7
CASTLRPGGIEQYF
TGTGCCAGCACCCTACGCCCAGGGGGCATTGAGCAGTACTTC
>16|TRBV15|.|few|TRBJ1-5
CATSRRSGVGNQPQHF
TGTGCCACCAGCAGGAGGTCTGGGGTAGGCAATCAGCCCCAGCATTTT
>13|TRBV6-5|.|once|TRBJ2-7
CASSTGSAYEQHF
TGTGCCAGCAGCACAGGGTCAGCCTACGAGCAGCACTTC
>13|TRBV27|.|few|TRBJ2-1
CASSLSSYNEQFF
TGTGCCAGCAGTTTAAGCTCCTACAATGAGCAGTTCTTC
>13|TRBV2|.|.|TRBJ1-1
CASKTGMNTEAFF
TGTGCCAGCAAGACAGGTATGAACACTGAAGCTTTCTTT
>13|TRBV20-1|TRBD1|.|TRBJ2-7
CSAGTGRDYEQYF
TGCAGTGCAGGGACAGGGAGAGACTACGAGCAGTACTTC
>12|TRBV30|TRBD1|.|TRBJ1-2
CAWEGGWRGYTF
TGTGCCTGGGAAGGGGGCTGGAGAGGCTACACCTTC
>16|TRBV7-2|TRBD1|.|TRBJ2-1
CASSFNELTGGHKQFF
TGTGCCAGCAGCTTCAACGAATTGACAGGGGGCCATAAGCAGTTCTTC
>14|TRBV24-1|.|.|TRBJ1-2
CAASQAHSVDGYTF
TGTGCCGCCAGCCAGGCGCATTCGGTCGATGGCTACACCTTC
>15|TRBV11-2|TRBD1|.|TRBJ2-1
CASSLGGQGSEEQFF
TGTGCCAGCAGCTTAGGGGGACAGGGGTCTGAAGAGCAGTTCTTC
>12|TRBV7-9|.|.|TRBJ1-3
CASSSNPNTIYF
TGTGCCAGCAGTTCAAACCCGAACACCATATATTTT
>14|TRBV20-1|.|many|TRBJ2-7
CSAKGPGEAYEQYF
TGCAGTGCTAAAGGGCCAGGGGAGGCCTACGAGCAGTACTTC
>15|TRBV4-3|.|.|TRBJ2-3
CASSQEVRRGDTQYF
TGCGCCAGCAGCCAAGAAGTTAGGCGGGGAGATACGCAGTATTTT
>14|TRBV10-3|.|few|TRBJ1-2
CAISDLGGNYGYTF
TGTGCCATCAGTGATCTAGGTGGGAACTATGGCTACACCTTC
>15|TRBV30|.|.|TRBJ1-4
CAWRSSQGANEKLFF
TGTGCCTGGAGGTCGTCACAGGGAGCTAATGAAAAACTGTTTTTT
>14|TRBV10-3|.|.|TRBJ1-1
CAIRGEEVNTEAFF
TGTGCCATCAGGGGGGAAGAGGTGAACACTGAAGCTTTCTTT
>16|TRBV7-2|TRBD2|.|TRBJ2-7
CASSPSSGSAVYEQYF
TGTGCCAGCAGTCCGTCTAGCGGGAGCGCGGTCTACGAGCAGTACTTC